Listed below are T cell receptor beta chains from one sample, sequenced in a study of T cells in Graves' hyperthyroidism and ophthalmopathy. MiXCR, applied by TCRdb to the multiplex PCR reads, yields one record per CDR3 protein. The sample lists approximately 400,000 distinct CDR3 sequences, under 15% occurring once. The sequenced sample consisted of blood. The receptors stem from a woman aged 30 to 39 with Graves' hyperthyroidism. The CDR3 runs from the conserved cysteine through the conserved F or W. Each record gives: D gene, J gene, clone size, V gene, CDR3 protein, CDR3 DNA. D genes are given only for firm matches. Clone size is given for some rows only: seen once, a few or many times, or a class if the clone is expanded.

d_call: TRBD2
j_call: TRBJ2-5
clone_size: few
v_call: TRBV20-1
cdr3_aa: CSASAGLREETQYF
cdr3_nt: TGCAGTGCTAGTGCGGGACTAAGGGAGGAGACCCAGTACTTC

d_call: .
j_call: TRBJ2-5
clone_size: .
v_call: TRBV27
cdr3_aa: CASPLRQLADPLQETQYF
cdr3_nt: TGTGCCAGCCCTTTAAGACAATTAGCGGACCCCTTGCAAGAGACCCAGTACTTC

d_call: .
j_call: TRBJ2-7
clone_size: many
v_call: TRBV7-8
cdr3_aa: CASSLGTTYEQYF
cdr3_nt: TGTGCCAGCAGCTTAGGGACTACCTACGAGCAGTACTTC

d_call: TRBD2
j_call: TRBJ2-1
clone_size: many
v_call: TRBV5-1
cdr3_aa: CASSSLAGSSYNEQFF
cdr3_nt: TGCGCCAGCAGCTCTCTAGCGGGGAGCTCCTACAATGAGCAGTTCTTC

d_call: .
j_call: TRBJ2-1
clone_size: many
v_call: TRBV12-3/TRBV12-4
cdr3_aa: CASTDSITTDSKQFF
cdr3_nt: TGTGCCAGCACCGACTCGATAACGACAGATAGTAAGCAGTTCTTC

d_call: .
j_call: TRBJ2-2
clone_size: few
v_call: TRBV3-1
cdr3_aa: CASSQLGRTELFF
cdr3_nt: TGTGCCAGCAGCCAACTCGGGAGAACGGAGCTGTTTTTT

d_call: TRBD2
j_call: TRBJ2-5
clone_size: many
v_call: TRBV2
cdr3_aa: CASSSTGRAREETQYF
cdr3_nt: TGTGCCAGCAGTTCCACGGGGAGGGCCAGAGAGGAGACCCAGTACTTC

d_call: .
j_call: TRBJ2-3
clone_size: many
v_call: TRBV2
cdr3_aa: CASSRQADTQYF
cdr3_nt: TGTGCCAGCAGTCGACAAGCAGATACGCAGTATTTT

d_call: TRBD1
j_call: TRBJ2-1
clone_size: many
v_call: TRBV13
cdr3_aa: CASSSETGKVEQFF
cdr3_nt: TGTGCCAGCAGCTCAGAGACAGGGAAAGTTGAGCAGTTCTTC

d_call: .
j_call: TRBJ1-1
clone_size: few
v_call: TRBV3-1
cdr3_aa: CASSASKNTEAFF
cdr3_nt: TGTGCCAGCAGTGCCTCAAAGAACACTGAAGCTTTCTTT

d_call: .
j_call: TRBJ2-1
clone_size: few
v_call: TRBV20-1
cdr3_aa: CSGDEQFF
cdr3_nt: TGCAGTGGAGATGAGCAGTTCTTC